A selection of T cell receptor beta chains follows, all from one sample in a study of tumor and adjacent non-tumor tissue in lung cancer. One entry per CDR3 protein results from TCRdb running MiXCR on the multiplex PCR reads. Altogether 200,000 to 250,000 distinct CDR3 sequences are present, 70% to 75% being singletons, with the ten largest covering around 25%. The sequencing input was lung tumor tissue. Receptors originate from a man aged 55 to 70 with non-small cell lung cancer. Each CDR3 is given without its conserved first and last residue. Only some rows state a clone size, as once, few, many or a class for expanded clones.

v_call,j_call,clone_size,cdr3_aa
TRBV11-3,TRBJ2-4,few,ASSWMGQYIQY
TRBV29-1,TRBJ2-5,.,SVEDLEWEGEETQY
TRBV12-3/TRBV12-4,TRBJ1-2,.,VSSSWGEITNYGYT
TRBV29-1,TRBJ2-3,once,SDESLGLSTDTQY
TRBV10-2,TRBJ2-7,few,ANSQTGQGANEQY
TRBV4-1,TRBJ2-6,.,ASSQATSGSAPYSGTNVLT
TRBV6-2/TRBV6-3,TRBJ1-5,.,ASSYGFDRGYQPQH
TRBV7-8,TRBJ1-4,.,ASSLGRALFDTNEKLF
TRBV11-1,TRBJ1-1,many,ASSLGPSKERETIGPF
TRBV5-1,TRBJ1-4,.,TSSLAPHREANEKLF
TRBV4-3,TRBJ1-2,.,ASSQVLSWTPDYGYT
TRBV12-5,TRBJ2-7,.,ASGLAEGLPLY
TRBV29-1,TRBJ1-2,.,SAARTRGYGYT
TRBV20-1,TRBJ2-1,many,SATTIRLAGVAYNEQF
TRBV5-6,TRBJ1-1,.,ASSLGVSVMNTEAF
TRBV20-1,TRBJ2-4,many,SAPDRRVAKNIQY
TRBV29-1,TRBJ1-2,.,SVDVIGSTRYLNYGYT
TRBV6-5,TRBJ1-5,.,VSSYSRNQPQH
TRBV6-2/TRBV6-3,TRBJ2-3,.,ASSYNGFTDTQY
TRBV7-3,TRBJ2-5,.,ASARGSQETQY
TRBV7-9,TRBJ2-2,few,AETAGTNTGELF
TRBV7-2,TRBJ1-1,.,ASSFLVAGAF
TRBV29-1,TRBJ1-1,once,SGLGQGNIEAI
TRBV5-4,TRBJ2-5,.,ASSLRLAGDQETQY
TRBV6-6,TRBJ1-4,.,ASSYPRPQTEFNEKLF
TRBV28,TRBJ1-2,.,ASSFSDGYGYT
TRBV11-2,TRBJ2-7,.,ASGRGRGALSYEQY
TRBV20-1,TRBJ2-1,once,NARDLRGLNEQF
TRBV6-5,TRBJ2-7,.,ANRRSRGGIPYEQY
TRBV4-3,TRBJ1-2,.,ASSHHGALRNYGYT
TRBV4-1,TRBJ2-1,.,ASIQDLDRTSREGMKQL
TRBV11-1,TRBJ2-3,.,ADILSRVDTQY
TRBV11-3,TRBJ2-3,many,ASRLAATDTQY
TRBV5-1,TRBJ2-7,once,ASSLAPGQGSYEQY
TRBV19,TRBJ2-3,.,ASSILAGSKDTQY
TRBV12-3/TRBV12-4,TRBJ1-1,few,ASSPYGSAF
TRBV29-1,TRBJ2-2,.,SVQTGTGEML
TRBV20-1,TRBJ2-6,.,SAPTGAGANVLA
TRBV20-1,TRBJ1-1,.,SARDSGRGTEAF
TRBV5-6,TRBJ1-1,.,AGSYGHETEAF